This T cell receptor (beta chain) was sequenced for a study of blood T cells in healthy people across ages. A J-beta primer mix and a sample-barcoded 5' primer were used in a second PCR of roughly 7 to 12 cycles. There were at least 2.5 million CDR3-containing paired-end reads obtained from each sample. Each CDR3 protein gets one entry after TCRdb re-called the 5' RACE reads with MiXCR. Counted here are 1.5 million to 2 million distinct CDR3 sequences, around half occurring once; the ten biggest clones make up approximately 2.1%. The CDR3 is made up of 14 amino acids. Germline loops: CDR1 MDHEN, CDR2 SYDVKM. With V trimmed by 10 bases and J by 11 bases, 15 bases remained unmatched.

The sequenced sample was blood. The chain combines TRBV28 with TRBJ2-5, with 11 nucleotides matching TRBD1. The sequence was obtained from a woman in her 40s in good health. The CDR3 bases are TGTGCCACGTCCGGAGGACAGGGGGCAGGGGAGCAGTACTTC. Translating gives CATSGGQGAGEQYF.